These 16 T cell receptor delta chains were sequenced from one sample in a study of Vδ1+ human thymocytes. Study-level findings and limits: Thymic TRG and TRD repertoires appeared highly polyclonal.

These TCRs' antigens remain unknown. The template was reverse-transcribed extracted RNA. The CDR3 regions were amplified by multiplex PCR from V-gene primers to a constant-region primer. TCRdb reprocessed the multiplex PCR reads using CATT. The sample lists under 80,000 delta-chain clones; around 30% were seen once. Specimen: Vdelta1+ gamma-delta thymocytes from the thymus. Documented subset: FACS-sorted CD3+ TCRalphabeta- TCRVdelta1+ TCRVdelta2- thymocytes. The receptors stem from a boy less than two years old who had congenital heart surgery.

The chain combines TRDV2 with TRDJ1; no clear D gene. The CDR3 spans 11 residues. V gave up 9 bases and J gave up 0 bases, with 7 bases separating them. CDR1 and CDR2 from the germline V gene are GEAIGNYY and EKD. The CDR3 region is CATGNTDKLIF. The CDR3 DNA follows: TGTGCCACCGGTAACACCGATAAACTCATCTTT.

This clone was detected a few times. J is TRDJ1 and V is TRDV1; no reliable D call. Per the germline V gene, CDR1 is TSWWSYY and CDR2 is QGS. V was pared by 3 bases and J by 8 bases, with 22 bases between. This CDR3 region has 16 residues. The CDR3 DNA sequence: TGTGCTCTTGGGGAGTCTCCTCCCGGCGGATTTGTCAAACTCATCTTT. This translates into CALGESPPGGFVKLIF.

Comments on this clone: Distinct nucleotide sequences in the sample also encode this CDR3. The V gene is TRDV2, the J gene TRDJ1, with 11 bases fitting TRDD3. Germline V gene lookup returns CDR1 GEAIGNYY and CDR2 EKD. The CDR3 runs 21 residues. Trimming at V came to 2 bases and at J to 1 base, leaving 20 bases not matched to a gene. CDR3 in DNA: TGTGCCTGTGACATTACCGGTAGACTGGGGGATAGGAACGGAGTCACCGATAAACTCATCTTT. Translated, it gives CACDITGRLGDRNGVTDKLIF.

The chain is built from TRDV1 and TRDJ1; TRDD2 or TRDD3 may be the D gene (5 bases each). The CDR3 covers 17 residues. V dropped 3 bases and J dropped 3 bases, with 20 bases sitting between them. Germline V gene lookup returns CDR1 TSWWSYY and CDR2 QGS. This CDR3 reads CALGETYVGGWADKLIF. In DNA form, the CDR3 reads TGTGCTCTTGGGGAGACCTACGTCGGGGGGTGGGCCGATAAACTCATCTTT.

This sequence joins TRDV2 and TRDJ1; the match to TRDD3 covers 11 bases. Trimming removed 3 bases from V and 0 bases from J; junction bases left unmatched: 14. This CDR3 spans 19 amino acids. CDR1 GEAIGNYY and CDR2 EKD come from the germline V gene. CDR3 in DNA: TGTGCCTGTGACGATTTCCTGGGGGATACTTACTCGTACACCGATAAACTCATCTTT. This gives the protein CACDDFLGDTYSYTDKLIF.

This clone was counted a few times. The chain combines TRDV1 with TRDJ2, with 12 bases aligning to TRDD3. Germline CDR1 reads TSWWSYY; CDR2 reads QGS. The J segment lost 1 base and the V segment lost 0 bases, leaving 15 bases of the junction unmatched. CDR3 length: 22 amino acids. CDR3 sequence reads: CALGELSPYWGIQAGLTAQLFF. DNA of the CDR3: TGTGCTCTTGGGGAACTTAGCCCGTACTGGGGGATACAGGCCGGTTTGACAGCACAACTCTTCTTT.

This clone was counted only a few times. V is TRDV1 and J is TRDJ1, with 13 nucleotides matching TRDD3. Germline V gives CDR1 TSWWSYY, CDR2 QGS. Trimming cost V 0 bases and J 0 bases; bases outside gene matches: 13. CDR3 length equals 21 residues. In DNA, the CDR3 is TGTGCTCTTGGGGAACTTTCCGTAACTGGGGGATACGCCCCGTACACCGATAAACTCATCTTT. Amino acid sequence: CALGELSVTGGYAPYTDKLIF.

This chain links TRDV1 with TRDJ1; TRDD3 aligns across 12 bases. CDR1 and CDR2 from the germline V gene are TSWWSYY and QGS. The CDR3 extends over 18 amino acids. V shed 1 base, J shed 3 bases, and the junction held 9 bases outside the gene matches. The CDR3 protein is CALGERGSGGYEPDKLIF. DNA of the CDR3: TGTGCTCTTGGGGAACGCGGCTCTGGGGGATACGAGCCCGATAAACTCATCTTT.

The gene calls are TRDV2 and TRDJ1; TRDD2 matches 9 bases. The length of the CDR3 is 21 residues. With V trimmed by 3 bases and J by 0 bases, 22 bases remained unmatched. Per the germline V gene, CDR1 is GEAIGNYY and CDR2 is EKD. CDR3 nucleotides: TGTGCCTGTGACGCGAAGGCCTTCCTACGTAGGCGGGGGACGTACACCGATAAACTCATCTTT. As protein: CACDAKAFLRRRGTYTDKLIF.

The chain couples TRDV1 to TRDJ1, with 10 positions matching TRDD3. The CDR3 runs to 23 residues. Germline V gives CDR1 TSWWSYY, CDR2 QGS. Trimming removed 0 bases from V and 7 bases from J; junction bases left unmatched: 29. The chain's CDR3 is CALGELTLTKPRLLGDQFSKLIF. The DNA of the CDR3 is TGTGCTCTTGGGGAACTTACGTTAACGAAACCCCGGCTACTGGGGGATCAGTTTTCTAAACTCATCTTT.

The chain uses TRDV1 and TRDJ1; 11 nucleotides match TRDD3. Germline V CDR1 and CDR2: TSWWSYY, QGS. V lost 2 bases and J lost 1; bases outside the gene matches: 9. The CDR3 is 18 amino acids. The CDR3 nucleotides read TGTGCTCTTGGGGAAACAGCCACGCTGGGGGATACCACCGATAAACTCATCTTT. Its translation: CALGETATLGDTTDKLIF.

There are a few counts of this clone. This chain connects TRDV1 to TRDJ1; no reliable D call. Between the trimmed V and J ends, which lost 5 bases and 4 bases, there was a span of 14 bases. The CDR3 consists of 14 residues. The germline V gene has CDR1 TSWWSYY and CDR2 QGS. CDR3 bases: TGTGCTCTTGGGTTAAGATGGGTCGACGATAAACTCATCTTT. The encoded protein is CALGLRWVDDKLIF.

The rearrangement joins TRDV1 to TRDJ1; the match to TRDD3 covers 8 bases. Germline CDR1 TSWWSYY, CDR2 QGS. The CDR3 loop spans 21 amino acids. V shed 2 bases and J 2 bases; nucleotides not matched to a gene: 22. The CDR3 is CALGEIRPRERGYTLTDKLIF. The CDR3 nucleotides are TGTGCTCTTGGGGAAATCAGGCCGAGAGAACGGGGATACACTTTAACCGATAAACTCATCTTT.

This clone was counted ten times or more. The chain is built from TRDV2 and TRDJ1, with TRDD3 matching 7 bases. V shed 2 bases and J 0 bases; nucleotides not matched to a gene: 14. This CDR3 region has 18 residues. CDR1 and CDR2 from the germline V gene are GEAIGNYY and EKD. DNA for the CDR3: TGTGCCTGTGACAGGGTTCCTTGCTGGGGGCTTTACACCGATAAACTCATCTTT. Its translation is CACDRVPCWGLYTDKLIF.

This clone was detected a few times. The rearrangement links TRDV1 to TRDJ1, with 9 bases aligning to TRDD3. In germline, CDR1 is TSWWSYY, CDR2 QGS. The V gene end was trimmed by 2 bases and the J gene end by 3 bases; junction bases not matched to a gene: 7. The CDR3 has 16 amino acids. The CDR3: CALGEYQRGYADKLIF. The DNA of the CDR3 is TGTGCTCTTGGGGAATATCAACGGGGATACGCCGATAAACTCATCTTT.

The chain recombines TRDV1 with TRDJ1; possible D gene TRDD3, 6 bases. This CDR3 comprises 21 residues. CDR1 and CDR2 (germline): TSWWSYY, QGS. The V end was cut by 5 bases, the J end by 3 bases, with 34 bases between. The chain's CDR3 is CALGQMTESFHTLGGPDKLIF. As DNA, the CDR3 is TGTGCTCTTGGGCAAATGACGGAGAGCTTCCACACACTGGGAGGTCCCGATAAACTCATCTTT.